The clone carrying this TCR beta chain was detected a few times. The cohort's ophthalmopathy patients, a group with duration under 3 months, had a Clinical Activity Score of at least 3 and a NOSPECS grade of at least 4. Diagnosis relied on clinical symptoms, serum thyroxine and TRAb, thyroid ultrasound and orbital computed tomography. This sample holds PBMCs from less than 13 ml fresh peripheral blood. Amplification targeted TCR beta CDR3 regions from RNA transcripts. First-round RT-PCR of the TCR CDR3 relied on the HTBI primer set. A single record per CDR3 protein comes from TCRdb applying MiXCR to the multiplex PCR reads. The sample has some 650,000 distinct CDR3 sequences, about a sixth seen once; the top ten hold roughly 3.3%. This entry comes from a study of T cells in Graves' hyperthyroidism and ophthalmopathy. V lost 8 bases to trimming and J lost 7 bases, with 14 bases between them. The germline V gene has CDR1 SNHLY and CDR2 FYNNEI. The CDR3 covers 13 residues.

This receptor was taken from a woman aged 40 to 49 with Graves' ophthalmopathy. The material sequenced was blood. The chain recombines TRBV2 with TRBJ2-2; D uncertain. CDR3 sequence: CASVRTWGGELFF. In DNA form, the CDR3 reads TGTGCCAGCGTTCGGACCTGGGGCGGGGAGCTGTTTTTT.